Below are 32 T cell receptor beta chains sequenced from a single sample in a study of cytomegalovirus exposure and HLA in healthy donors (TCRdb year 2017). Library prep was done by the immunoSEQ multiplex PCR assay. For the multiplex PCR, a mixture combining 60 forward primers for TCR Vbeta segments and 13 reverse primers for TCR Jbeta segments was used. TCRdb holds this immuneACCESS table with in-frame rearrangements only. Some clones are missing; in checked studies, unresolved V genes explain under half, and the rest has no known cause. The sample contains 90,000 or so clones, roughly three quarters of them found a single time. The ten biggest clones cover 20% to 30% of the sample. The sequenced material came from PBMCs. The receptors stem from a woman in her 50s in good health and CMV-seropositive.

The genes are TRBV19 and TRBJ2-3; no clear D. Trimming pared 1 base from V and 1 base from J, leaving 3 bases between. Germline V CDR1 and CDR2: LNHDA, SQIVND (reference sequence). The CDR3 sequence is 13 residues long. The CDR3 here is CASSIGGTDTQYF. The CDR3 DNA reads as TGTGCCAGTAGTATAGGAGGCACAGATACGCAGTATTTT. Full variable domain (missing parts from reference TRBV19 and TRBJ2-3): DGGITQSPKYLFRKEGQNVTLSCEQNLNHDAMYWYRQDPGQGLRLIYYSQIVNDFQKGDIAEGYSVSREKKESFPLTVTSAQKNPTAFYLCASSIGGTDTQYFGPGTRLTVL.

The CDR3 region is CASGFSGVEKLFF. CDR3 nucleotides: TGTGCTAGTGGTTTCTCAGGGGTTGAAAAACTGTTTTTT. The chain joins TRBV12-5 to TRBJ1-4; a weak D match, TRBD1 (6 bases). The germline V gene encodes CDR1 LGHNT and CDR2 FRNRAP. The CDR3 extends over 13 amino acids. V was cut by 3 bases and J by 7 bases, with 9 bases left in between.

This sequence joins TRBV6-1 and TRBJ1-2; D remains unclear. Germline V gene data show CDR1 as MNHNS and CDR2 as SASEGT. V was cut by 3 bases and J by 8 bases, with 13 bases left in between. The CDR3 sequence is 13 residues long. The CDR3 spells CASSEREHSGYTF. The CDR3 region has the DNA TGTGCCAGCAGTGAGAGGGAACACTCGGGCTACACCTTC.

The J gene is TRBJ2-1, the V gene TRBV5-1; 15 positions agree with TRBD2. With V trimmed by 3 bases and J by 4 bases, 2 bases remained unmatched. The CDR3 is made up of 16 amino acids. In germline, CDR1 is SGHRS, CDR2 YFSETQ. DNA for the CDR3: TGCGCCAGCAGCTGGGGACTAGCGGGGGGATACAATGAGCAGTTCTTC. This sequence encodes CASSWGLAGGYNEQFF.

The chain has TRBV11-1 and TRBJ1-3, with 10 nucleotides matching TRBD1. V lost 7 bases, J lost 7 bases, and 10 bases stayed unmatched. The germline gives CDR1 SGHAT, CDR2 FQDESV (reference sequence). CDR3 size: 15 residues. The CDR3 loop reads CASKLRDRGRNTIYF. The DNA of the CDR3 is TGTGCCAGCAAGCTTAGGGACAGGGGAAGGAACACCATATATTTT. The whole variable domain, filled in from reference TRBV11-1 and TRBJ1-3, reads EAEVAQSPRYKITEKSQAVAFWCDPISGHATLYWYRQILGQGPELLVQFQDESVVDDSQLPKDRFSAERLKGVDSTLKIQPAELGDSAMYLCASKLRDRGRNTIYFGEGSWLTVV.

The gene calls are TRBV6-5 and TRBJ1-6; 9 nucleotides agree with TRBD1. Trimming took 5 bases from V and 9 from J; bases not matched to a gene: 8. The CDR3 spans 15 residues. The V gene's germline CDR1 is MNHEY and CDR2 SVGAGI. This chain's CDR3 is CASSRQGDIGSPLHF. CDR3 nucleotides: TGTGCCAGCAGTCGACAGGGGGATATAGGTTCACCCCTCCACTTT.

The DNA for the CDR3 is TGTGCCAGCTCACCACCTGGGAGAGGCAATTCACCCCTCCACTTT. The encoded protein is CASSPPGRGNSPLHF. J is TRBJ1-6 and V is TRBV18; D remains unclear. The CDR3 is 15 residues long. Between the trimmed V and J ends, which lost 0 bases and 7 bases, there was a span of 10 bases. Germline V gene lookup returns CDR1 KGHSH and CDR2 LQKENI.

The chain carries TRBV19 and TRBJ1-1; D remains ambiguous. Germline lookup yields CDR1 LNHDA and CDR2 SQIVND (reference sequence). The length of the CDR3 is 14 residues. V was clipped by 5 bases and J by 4 bases, with 14 bases between them. The CDR3 nucleotides are TGTGCCAGTAGTCAGCCGGGGAGAGGCACTGAAGCTTTCTTT. Residues: CASSQPGRGTEAFF.

The CDR3 region is CASSLGGGSGSAGELFF. Here the CDR3 DNA reads TGTGCCAGCAGCTTAGGAGGGGGTAGCGGGAGCGCCGGGGAGCTGTTTTTT. The chain couples TRBV7-9 to TRBJ2-2; TRBD2 aligns across 9 bases. Trimming removed 1 base from V and 6 bases from J; junction bases left unmatched: 9. This CDR3 region has 17 residues. Germline V CDR1 and CDR2: SEHNR, FQNEAQ (reference sequence).

The CDR3 nucleotides are TGTGCCAGCAGCTTGGCAGGTGAATCCACGGAAGCTTTCTTT. This gives the protein CASSLAGESTEAFF. The chain uses TRBV5-6 and TRBJ1-1; D is ambiguous. CDR3 length: 14 amino acids. V lost 0 bases and J lost 8, with 14 bases in between. The germline V gene encodes CDR1 SGHDT and CDR2 YYEEEE.

CDR3 DNA: TGCGCCAGCAGCCAACGAGCCCAGGGGTTTCGCGAAAAACTGTTTTTT. As protein: CASSQRAQGFREKLFF. This chain uses TRBV4-1 with TRBJ1-4; perhaps TRBD1 as D (6 bases). Germline V gene lookup returns CDR1 MGHRA and CDR2 YSYEKL. There are 16 residues in the CDR3. Deletions cut 2 bases from V and 8 bases from J, with 18 bases between.

The chain recombines TRBV5-5 with TRBJ2-3; 7 bases map to TRBD2. Trimming took 0 bases from V and 3 from J; bases not matched to a gene: 10. Per germline, CDR1 SGHKS and CDR2 YYEKEE (reference sequence). The CDR3 extends over 17 amino acids. The CDR3 DNA is TGTGCCAGCAGCTTGGTGCGTGGGGGGGGGAATACAGATACGCAGTATTTT. Amino acids: CASSLVRGGGNTDTQYF.

The chain recombines TRBV5-1 with TRBJ2-2; possibly TRBD1 for D (5 bases). The germline gives CDR1 SGHRS, CDR2 YFSETQ. V lost 4 bases, J lost 0 bases, and 10 bases lay in between. This CDR3 region has 15 residues. The CDR3 reads CASSVDSSNTGELFF. The CDR3 DNA reads as TGCGCCAGCAGCGTCGACAGTTCGAACACCGGGGAGCTGTTTTTT.

The chain has TRBV5-8 and TRBJ2-3, with a tentative D call TRBD2 (5 bases). The ends were cut back, 6 bases at V and 6 bases at J, with 20 bases in the middle. This CDR3 is 15 amino acids long. CDR1 and CDR2 (germline): SGHTS, YDEGEE. The CDR3 region is CASTTSGSRGDTQYF. CDR3 sequence (DNA): TGTGCCAGCACCACGTCCGGCTCCCGAGGGGATACGCAGTATTTT.

J is TRBJ2-5 and V is TRBV11-1; 8 bases are a match to TRBD2. The CDR3 loop spans 16 amino acids. The ends lost 0 bases at V and 1 base at J; junction bases unmatched: 4. The germline CDR1 and CDR2 sequences are SGHAT and FQDESV (reference sequence). The CDR3 nucleotides are TGTGCCAGCAGCTTAGCGGCAACTAGCGGCCAAGAGACCCAGTACTTC. Encoded protein: CASSLAATSGQETQYF.

V and J are TRBV18 and TRBJ2-2; 9 nucleotides agree with TRBD2. The CDR3 covers 16 residues. Germline values: CDR1 KGHSH, CDR2 LQKENI. V gave up 3 bases and J gave up 5 bases; unmatched junction bases: 7. The CDR3: CASSPVSLAGTGELFF. In DNA, the CDR3 is TGTGCCAGCTCACCCGTGAGTCTAGCGGGAACCGGGGAGCTGTTTTTT.

This chain joins TRBV7-8 and TRBJ2-1; the match to TRBD1 covers 8 bases. After removal of 1 base from V and 9 bases from J, the junction contained 11 bases not matched to a gene. In germline, CDR1 is SGHVS, CDR2 FQNEAQ. The CDR3 is 16 residues long. The chain's CDR3 is CASSLGAPGQAVEQFF. The CDR3 bases are TGTGCCAGCAGCTTAGGCGCCCCGGGACAGGCAGTTGAGCAGTTCTTC.

This chain links TRBV7-2 with TRBJ2-4; D is possibly TRBD2 (5 bases). The V end lost 5 bases, the J end lost 0 bases, and 11 bases lay between the germline ends. The CDR3 contains 15 residues. Germline V lookup: CDR1 SGHTA, CDR2 FQGNSA. The CDR3 coding sequence is TGTGCCAGCAGCCTCGGACTTGCAGCCAAAAACATTCAGTACTTC. It yields the protein CASSLGLAAKNIQYF.

The genes are TRBV10-3 and TRBJ1-2, with TRBD1 matching over 11 bases. Losses at the gene ends were 11 bases for V and 6 bases for J; bases not matched to a gene: 8. In germline, CDR1 is ENHRY, CDR2 SYGVKD. This CDR3 contains 13 residues. The CDR3 loop reads CAFAGTGGDGYTF. CDR3 in DNA: TGTGCCTTTGCCGGGACAGGGGGAGATGGCTACACCTTC.

The V call is TRBV19, the J call TRBJ1-3; a weak D match, TRBD1 (5 bases). CDR3 length: 15 amino acids. Germline CDR1 reads LNHDA; CDR2 reads SQIVND (reference sequence). Trimming left V 3 bases short and J 2 bases short, with 11 bases between. Here the CDR3 DNA reads TGTGCCAGTAGTATTATCAGGGATACTGGAAACACCATATATTTT. Amino acid sequence: CASSIIRDTGNTIYF.

This clone was detected only once. The chain combines TRBV10-2 with TRBJ2-1; weak D call: TRBD2 (5 bases). Trimming pared 6 bases from V and 4 bases from J, leaving 10 bases between. This CDR3 is built from 13 residues. Germline values: CDR1 WSHSY, CDR2 SAAADI. CDR3 protein: CASRGDNYNEQFF. Here the CDR3 DNA reads TGCGCCAGCAGGGGAGACAATTACAATGAGCAGTTCTTC.

The gene calls are TRBV27 and TRBJ1-1; D is uncertain. The CDR3 loop spans 13 amino acids. Looked up from germline, CDR1 is MNHEY and CDR2 is SMNVEV (reference sequence). V was cut by 1 base and J by 4 bases, with 7 bases left in between. The CDR3 DNA reads TGTGCCAGCAGTTTATTCCCCAGCACTGAAGCTTTCTTT. Protein: CASSLFPSTEAFF.

This chain links TRBV19 with TRBJ2-3; 7 bases line up with TRBD1. From germline, CDR1 is LNHDA and CDR2 SQIVND (reference sequence). V lost 7 bases and J lost 6; bases outside the gene matches: 4. The CDR3 totals 12 residues. CDR3 sequence (DNA): TGTGCCAGTACTACAGGGGAGGATACGCAGTATTTT. Its translation: CASTTGEDTQYF.

CDR3 protein: CASSFLGQGSGGYTF. The CDR3 DNA reads as TGCGCCAGCAGCTTCCTAGGGCAGGGGTCGGGGGGCTACACCTTC. The chain links TRBV5-1 to TRBJ1-2, with D maybe TRBD1 (6 bases). Germline V gene data show CDR1 as SGHRS and CDR2 as YFSETQ. This CDR3 spans 15 amino acids. V lost 2 bases to trimming and J lost 8 bases, with 19 bases between them. The entire variable domain, with the rest obtained from reference TRBV5-1 and TRBJ1-2, is as follows: KAGVTQTPRYLIKTRGQQVTLSCSPISGHRSVSWYQQTPGQGLQFLFEYFSETQRNKGNFPGRFSGRQFSNSRSEMNVSTLELGDSALYLCASSFLGQGSGGYTFGSGTRLTVV.

V is TRBV6-5 and J is TRBJ2-7; D is uncertain. The germline V gene encodes CDR1 MNHEY and CDR2 SVGAGI. The CDR3 length is 13 residues. Trimming cost V 5 bases and J 3 bases, with 11 bases left between them. The CDR3 loop is CASSVSPSYEQYF. The CDR3 coding sequence is TGTGCCAGCAGTGTATCTCCTAGCTACGAGCAGTACTTC.

This clone occurred once. The V call is TRBV30, the J call TRBJ2-5, with 7 bases matching TRBD2. The tail of the sequence fits TRBJ2-7 better, so the J call may be wrong. The CDR3 covers 13 residues. Germline V gene sequence: CDR1 GTSNPN, CDR2 SVGIG (reference sequence). The CDR3 DNA follows: TGTGCCTGGAGTGTGGGGAGGGCCGGCGAGCAGTACTTC. Its protein is CAWSVGRAGEQYF.

The chain carries TRBV11-3 and TRBJ2-1, with D tentatively TRBD2 (6 bases). The germline V gene has CDR1 SGHNT and CDR2 YENEEA. CDR3 length: 16 residues. Trimming left V 4 bases short and J 0 bases short, with 13 bases between. The CDR3 here is CASSWTGLGSYNEQFF. The CDR3 DNA follows: TGTGCCAGCAGCTGGACGGGACTGGGCTCCTACAATGAGCAGTTCTTC. Full variable domain (rest looked up from reference TRBV11-3 and TRBJ2-1): EAGVVQSPRYKIIEKKQPVAFWCNPISGHNTLYWYLQNLGQGPELLIRYENEEAVDDSQLPKDRFSAERLKGVDSTLKIQPAELGDSAVYLCASSWTGLGSYNEQFFGPGTRLTVL.

The chain employs TRBV5-4 and TRBJ2-1; 8 bases align to TRBD2. Germline V gene data show CDR1 as SGHNT and CDR2 as YYREEE (reference sequence). The V gene end was trimmed by 2 bases and the J gene end by 7 bases; junction bases not matched to a gene: 11. The CDR3 is made up of 16 amino acids. The DNA for the CDR3 is TGTGCCAGCAGCTTACCTAGCCCCGGGACTAGAAATGAGCAGTTCTTC. This gives the protein CASSLPSPGTRNEQFF.

The chain has TRBV6-5 and TRBJ1-3; D not certain. The V gene's germline CDR1 is MNHEY and CDR2 SVGAGI. The CDR3 extends over 15 amino acids. V shed 0 bases and J shed 0 bases, with 6 bases lying between them. This CDR3 is CASSYSRSSGNTIYF. DNA for the CDR3: TGTGCCAGCAGTTACTCCAGGTCCTCTGGAAACACCATATATTTT.

This chain links TRBV11-3 with TRBJ2-1, with 9 bases aligning to TRBD2. Germline CDR1 is SGHNT and CDR2 is YENEEA. This CDR3 spans 14 amino acids. Unmatched junction bases numbered 8, after V lost 7 bases and J lost 7 bases. In nucleotides, the CDR3 is TGTGCCAGCACCATTAGCGGGAGTGGGAATGAGCAGTTCTTC. Amino acids: CASTISGSGNEQFF.

The CDR3 spells CASSSDRDRNYGYTF. The CDR3 bases are TGTGCCAGCAGCTCCGACAGGGATCGGAACTATGGCTACACCTTC. The V and J genes are TRBV9 and TRBJ1-2, with 7 bases fitting TRBD1. CDR1 SGDLS and CDR2 YYNGEE come from the germline V gene. This CDR3 is built from 15 residues. Trimming at V came to 4 bases and at J to 2 bases, leaving 8 bases not matched to a gene. Looking up the rest from reference TRBV9 and TRBJ1-2 gives the full variable domain: DSGVTQTPKHLITATGQRVTLRCSPRSGDLSVYWYQQSLDQGLQFLIQYYNGEERAKGNILERFSAQQFPDLHSELNLSSLELGDSALYFCASSSDRDRNYGYTFGSGTRLTVV.

There are a few counts of this clone. The genes are TRBV12-5 and TRBJ2-3; TRBD2 might be the D (6 bases). With 1 base removed from V and 2 bases from J, the gap between germline ends came to 16 bases. Germline values: CDR1 LGHNT, CDR2 FRNRAP. The CDR3 loop spans 17 amino acids. CDR3 region: CASGLGLDSGLTDTQYF. CDR3 DNA: TGTGCTAGTGGTTTGGGCTTAGATAGCGGACTCACAGATACGCAGTATTTT.